This TCR beta chain was profiled in a study of blood T cell repertoires in COVID-19. Study information: The United States, Italy and Spain supplied acute and convalescent COVID-19 samples.

Per the original methods: Amplifying reference gene primers gave estimates of nucleated cell counts. Sequenced by immunoSEQ multiplex PCR; TCRdb stores in-frame clones only, minus some. D and trimming were read from the DNA, whereas the V and J calls and clone size are those reported in that table. The table lists 200,000 to 300,000 clones, approximately 80% of them singletons. This CDR3 is built from 15 residues. Trimming removed 7 bases from V and 4 bases from J; junction bases left unmatched: 10. CDR1 and CDR2 from the germline V gene are SGHTA and FQGNSA. Sequenced input: peripheral blood. The source is a man in his forties who had recovered from COVID-19. The chain is built from TRBV7-2 and TRBJ1-5, with 7 positions matching TRBD1. CDR3 sequence (DNA): TGTGCCAGCAACAATCGACAGGGATTTAATCAGCCCCAGCATTTT. Residues: CASNNRQGFNQPQHF.